A single sample gave rise to the 30 T cell receptor beta chains below, sequenced in a study of cytomegalovirus exposure and HLA in healthy donors. Data came from immunoSEQ multiplex PCR; TCRdb stores just in-frame clones and leaves some out. The profile covers 190,000 or so clones, with approximately 84% appearing a single time and 2.5% to 3.5% taken by the ten largest. Sequencing was carried out using PBMCs. These receptors were collected from a woman between 18 and 29 years old in good health and CMV-seropositive.

The chain is built from TRBV2 and TRBJ2-5, with TRBD2 matching over 12 bases. Trimming removed 3 bases from V and 3 bases from J; junction bases left unmatched: 2. Germline V gene lookup returns CDR1 SNHLY and CDR2 FYNNEI. This CDR3 is 15 amino acids long. Here the CDR3 reads CASSEPSGGEETQYF. CDR3 coding DNA: TGTGCCAGCAGTGAGCCTAGCGGGGGGGAAGAGACCCAGTACTTC. Drawing the rest from reference TRBV2 and TRBJ2-5, the complete variable domain is EPEVTQTPSHQVTQMGQEVILRCVPISNHLYFYWYRQILGQKVEFLVSFYNNEISEKSEIFDDQFSVERPDGSNFTLKIRSTKLEDSAMYFCASSEPSGGEETQYFGPGTRLLVL.

The chain carries TRBV5-6 and TRBJ2-5; D might be TRBD2 (6 bases). Trimming pared 4 bases from V and 5 bases from J, leaving 21 bases between. Germline V gene lookup returns CDR1 SGHDT and CDR2 YYEEEE. This CDR3 comprises 16 residues. The CDR3 reads CASSRSLAGYGETQYF. The CDR3, as DNA: TGTGCCAGCAGCCGCAGTCTCGCGGGGTATGGTGAGACCCAGTACTTC.

This clone has only one observation. The chain couples TRBV9 to TRBJ1-4, with 7 bases identical to TRBD1. The germline V gene has CDR1 SGDLS and CDR2 YYNGEE. The CDR3 totals 17 residues. V shed 2 bases, J shed 5 bases, and the junction held 12 bases outside the gene matches. The CDR3 protein is CASSVGTGTVLNEKLFF. Written as DNA, the CDR3 is TGTGCCAGCAGCGTGGGCACCGGGACAGTCCTAAATGAAAAACTGTTTTTT.

The chain combines TRBV2 with TRBJ2-7; TRBD1 aligns across 9 bases. The germline gives CDR1 SNHLY, CDR2 FYNNEI. Losses at the gene ends were 6 bases for V and 6 bases for J; bases not matched to a gene: 3. The CDR3 is made up of 12 amino acids. CDR3 in DNA: TGTGCCAGCAGAGGGGACAGGGTCGAGCAGTACTTC. It yields the protein CASRGDRVEQYF.

This chain links TRBV6-5 with TRBJ1-2; D remains unclear. The V gene's germline CDR1 is MNHEY and CDR2 SVGAGI. The CDR3 runs 15 residues. Between the trimmed V and J ends, which lost 6 bases and 3 bases, there was a span of 17 bases. CDR3 nucleotides: TGTGCCAGCAGCCCAGACCCGGCGGGTGACTATGGCTACACCTTC. Amino acids: CASSPDPAGDYGYTF.

The genes are TRBV11-2 and TRBJ1-1; D might be TRBD1 (6 bases). This CDR3 spans 12 amino acids. Germline CDR1 SGHAT, CDR2 FQNNGV. V was cut by 6 bases and J by 10 bases, with 15 bases left in between. The CDR3: CASRKGGVAAFF. CDR3 coding DNA: TGTGCCAGCAGGAAAGGGGGGGTAGCAGCTTTCTTT. Supplemented by reference TRBV11-2 and TRBJ1-1, the full variable domain reads EAGVAQSPRYKIIEKRQSVAFWCNPISGHATLYWYQQILGQGPKLLIQFQNNGVVDDSQLPKDRFSAERLKGVDSTLKIQPAKLEDSAVYLCASRKGGVAAFFGQGTRLTVV.

The J gene is TRBJ1-2, the V gene TRBV6-5, with 10 nucleotides matching TRBD1. Germline CDR1 is MNHEY and CDR2 is SVGAGI. The CDR3 contains 14 residues. J gave up 6 bases and V 5 bases, and 6 bases lay outside the gene matches. DNA of the CDR3: TGTGCCAGCAGTGGGGGACAGGGGCTGGATGGCTACACCTTC. Translation: CASSGGQGLDGYTF.

The V gene is TRBV18, the J gene TRBJ2-7; perhaps TRBD1 as D (5 bases). Germline CDR1 and CDR2: KGHSH and LQKENI. Trimming took 3 bases from V and 0 from J, leaving 15 bases between them. The CDR3 contains 16 residues. The CDR3 here is CASSPSLETVSYEQYF. For the CDR3, the DNA is TGTGCCAGCTCACCGTCGTTGGAGACAGTCTCCTACGAGCAGTACTTC. The whole variable domain, filled in from reference TRBV18 and TRBJ2-7, reads NAGVMQNPRHLVRRRGQEARLRCSPMKGHSHVYWYRQLPEEGLKFMVYLQKENIIDESGMPKERFSAEFPKEGPSILRIQQVVRGDSAAYFCASSPSLETVSYEQYFGPGTRLTVT.

The V call is TRBV7-2, the J call TRBJ2-5; TRBD2 aligns across 9 bases. V dropped 7 bases and J dropped 10; count of bases not matched to a gene: 13. The germline CDR1 and CDR2 sequences are SGHTA and FQGNSA. CDR3 length equals 14 residues. The CDR3 DNA sequence: TGTGCCAGCAAGACCCCGAATAGCGGGGGCCTCCAGTACTTC. It is translated as CASKTPNSGGLQYF.

This chain joins TRBV25-1 and TRBJ1-6; D gene unclear. Germline V gives CDR1 MGHDK, CDR2 SYGVNS. V gave up 3 bases and J gave up 7 bases, with 13 bases separating them. This CDR3 region has 15 residues. CDR3 bases: TGTGCCAGCAGTGATAAGGGAGGGAGAAATTCACCCCTCCACTTT. Translating it yields CASSDKGGRNSPLHF. Variable domain in full (rest from reference TRBV25-1 and TRBJ1-6): EADIYQTPRYLVIGTGKKITLECSQTMGHDKMYWYQQDPGMELHLIHYSYGVNSTEKGDLSSESTVSRIRTEHFPLTLESARPSHTSQYLCASSDKGGRNSPLHFGNGTRLTVT.

V usage is TRBV2 and J usage is TRBJ2-2, with 9 bases fitting TRBD2. The CDR3 has 15 residues. With 6 bases clipped from V and 5 bases from J, the junction kept 7 bases outside the gene matches. CDR1 SNHLY and CDR2 FYNNEI come from the germline V gene. The CDR3 loop is CASRKATSGTGELFF. The CDR3 nucleotides read TGTGCCAGCAGAAAGGCGACTAGCGGAACCGGGGAGCTGTTTTTT. The whole variable domain, remainder taken from reference TRBV2 and TRBJ2-2, is EPEVTQTPSHQVTQMGQEVILRCVPISNHLYFYWYRQILGQKVEFLVSFYNNEISEKSEIFDDQFSVERPDGSNFTLKIRSTKLEDSAMYFCASRKATSGTGELFFGEGSRLTVL.

V is TRBV5-1 and J is TRBJ2-2; TRBD1 matches 7 bases. Germline values: CDR1 SGHRS, CDR2 YFSETQ. J was trimmed by 5 bases and V by 4 bases; bases with no gene match: 5. This CDR3 contains 14 residues. DNA of the CDR3: TGCGCCAGCAGCGTGCCAGGGGGTACCGGGGAGCTGTTTTTT. As protein: CASSVPGGTGELFF.

The CDR3 region is CASRELRGAYEQYF. The CDR3, as DNA: TGTGCCAGCAGGGAGCTCCGGGGGGCCTACGAGCAGTACTTC. V and J are TRBV27 and TRBJ2-7, with 7 bases aligning to TRBD2. The CDR3 is 14 amino acids. With V trimmed by 6 bases and J by 2 bases, 7 bases remained unmatched. CDR1 and CDR2 from the germline V gene are MNHEY and SMNVEV (reference sequence).

The chain carries TRBV27 and TRBJ1-2; a weak D match, TRBD1 (5 bases). Germline V lookup: CDR1 MNHEY, CDR2 SMNVEV (reference sequence). V lost 0 bases and J lost 9, with 14 bases in between. The CDR3 has 14 residues. The CDR3 nucleotides read TGTGCCAGCAGTTTATCGGGCAGGGTATCGAGCTACACCTTC. Its protein is CASSLSGRVSSYTF.

The V gene is TRBV5-1, the J gene TRBJ1-1; 7 nucleotides align to TRBD1. The trim removed 4 bases at V and 1 base at J, leaving 10 bases unmatched. Germline assignment: CDR1 SGHRS and CDR2 YFSETQ. The CDR3 extends over 16 amino acids. The CDR3 bases are TGCGCCAGCAGCCCCGAGGTGACAGGGACGAACACTGAAGCTTTCTTT. This sequence encodes CASSPEVTGTNTEAFF.

This rearrangement joins TRBV28 to TRBJ1-4; a weak D match, TRBD1 (5 bases). This CDR3 is built from 14 residues. CDR1 and CDR2 (germline): MDHEN, SYDVKM. V was pared by 4 bases and J by 5 bases, with 11 bases between. The CDR3: CASSSPTVNEKLFF. The CDR3, as DNA: TGTGCCAGCAGTTCCCCGACAGTGAATGAAAAACTGTTTTTT.

The chain links TRBV5-1 to TRBJ2-7; D perhaps matches TRBD2 (6 bases). Germline V lookup: CDR1 SGHRS, CDR2 YFSETQ. CDR3 length equals 15 residues. Trimming stripped 6 bases from V and 0 bases from J, with 16 bases between. CDR3 protein: CASKEVPGSSYEQYF. The CDR3 DNA reads as TGCGCCAGCAAGGAGGTCCCCGGGAGCTCCTACGAGCAGTACTTC.

This chain uses TRBV19 with TRBJ2-5; 7 bases line up with TRBD1. The CDR3 sequence is 14 residues long. The trim removed 10 bases at V and 3 bases at J, leaving 11 bases unmatched. Germline V gene sequence: CDR1 LNHDA, CDR2 SQIVND (reference sequence). The CDR3 is CANQLRQGEETQYF. As DNA, the CDR3 is TGTGCCAATCAGCTACGACAGGGAGAAGAGACCCAGTACTTC.

The gene calls are TRBV27 and TRBJ1-1; 9 bases match TRBD1. Per germline, CDR1 MNHEY and CDR2 SMNVEV (reference sequence). The CDR3 extends over 16 amino acids. The V gene end was trimmed by 5 bases and the J gene end by 0 bases; junction bases not matched to a gene: 7. The CDR3 coding sequence is TGTGCCAGCAGTCCCGGGACAGGGCTAATGAACACTGAAGCTTTCTTT. Encoded protein: CASSPGTGLMNTEAFF.

The J gene is TRBJ2-3, the V gene TRBV7-2; 7 bases map to TRBD1. CDR3 length equals 14 residues. Germline V gives CDR1 SGHTA, CDR2 FQGNSA. V was clipped by 5 bases and J by 2 bases; unmatched bases: 4. CDR3 sequence (DNA): TGTGCCAGCAGCCCGGACAGGTACACAGATACGCAGTATTTT. This sequence encodes CASSPDRYTDTQYF.

V and J are TRBV2 and TRBJ2-1, with TRBD1 matching 8 bases. J gave up 2 bases and V 6 bases, and 12 bases lay outside the gene matches. The CDR3 is 17 residues long. Germline V CDR1 and CDR2: SNHLY, FYNNEI. The DNA for the CDR3 is TGTGCCAGCAGGAAGGGAAGTCGGACAGGGACCTACAATGAGCAGTTCTTC. The encoded protein is CASRKGSRTGTYNEQFF.

The gene calls are TRBV19 and TRBJ1-1; 8 bases align to TRBD1. This CDR3 region has 16 residues. Germline CDR1 reads LNHDA; CDR2 reads SQIVND (reference sequence). J was trimmed by 5 bases and V by 3 bases; bases with no gene match: 11. The CDR3 spells CASSIQGARTGTEAFF. CDR3 nucleotides: TGTGCCAGTAGTATCCAGGGGGCGCGAACGGGTACTGAAGCTTTCTTT. The full variable domain, completed using reference TRBV19 and TRBJ1-1, is DGGITQSPKYLFRKEGQNVTLSCEQNLNHDAMYWYRQDPGQGLRLIYYSQIVNDFQKGDIAEGYSVSREKKESFPLTVTSAQKNPTAFYLCASSIQGARTGTEAFFGQGTRLTVV.

The chain uses TRBV19 and TRBJ2-2; D remains ambiguous. Trimming took off 4 bases at V and 9 bases at J, with 6 bases between the two ends. The germline V gene has CDR1 LNHDA and CDR2 SQIVND (reference sequence). The CDR3 extends over 11 amino acids. CDR3 sequence (DNA): TGTGCCAGTAGTAATTTCAGGGAGCTGTTTTTT. Encoded protein: CASSNFRELFF.

The chain couples TRBV6-5 to TRBJ1-2; D is perhaps TRBD1 (6 bases). V shed 7 bases and J shed 5 bases, with 14 bases lying between them. This CDR3 region has 13 residues. Germline assignment: CDR1 MNHEY and CDR2 SVGAGI. CDR3 DNA sequence: TGTGCCAGCATTCGGGGGGCTGGGTATGGCTACACCTTC. This translates into CASIRGAGYGYTF.

This clone was seen just once. V is TRBV10-3 and J is TRBJ2-7; the D is unclear. CDR3 length: 14 amino acids. Trimming took off 0 bases at V and 3 bases at J, with 9 bases between the two ends. Germline lookup yields CDR1 ENHRY and CDR2 SYGVKD. The CDR3 sequence is CAISESSLHYEQYF. CDR3 sequence (DNA): TGTGCCATCAGTGAGTCTAGCTTACACTACGAGCAGTACTTC.

This clone has a single count. The V gene is TRBV19, the J gene TRBJ1-1; weak D call: TRBD1 (5 bases). The CDR3 covers 11 residues. Germline-derived CDR1 and CDR2 are LNHDA and SQIVND (reference sequence). Trimming shortened V by 7 bases and J by 6 bases, and 9 bases separated the two germline ends. The CDR3 sequence: CASITTAEAFF. CDR3 DNA: TGTGCCAGTATTACGACAGCTGAAGCTTTCTTT.

This clone has only one observation. The rearrangement joins TRBV7-8 to TRBJ1-2; 7 nucleotides line up with TRBD1. The CDR3 totals 11 residues. Germline V gene lookup returns CDR1 SGHVS and CDR2 FQNEAQ. The junction had 1 base not matched to a gene; V was cut back by 6 bases and J by 6 bases. The CDR3 bases are TGTGCCAGCAGTACAGGGGATGGCTACACCTTC. This translates into CASSTGDGYTF. Based on the CDR3 plus reference TRBV7-8 and TRBJ1-2, the full variable domain is GAGVSQSPRYKVAKRGQDVALRCDPISGHVSLFWYQQALGQGPEFLTYFQNEAQLDKSGLPSDRFFAERPEGSVSTLKIQRTQQEDSAVYLCASSTGDGYTFGSGTRLTVV.

The table lists this clone with a count of one. This chain uses TRBV4-1 with TRBJ2-7; the D gene is possibly TRBD1 (6 bases). Germline loops: CDR1 MGHRA, CDR2 YSYEKL. The CDR3 is 13 amino acids. V gave up 4 bases and J gave up 3 bases, with 10 bases separating them. CDR3 nucleotide sequence: TGCGCCAGCAGCCGAGGGGGTTACTACGAGCAGTACTTC. This sequence encodes CASSRGGYYEQYF.

The chain couples TRBV5-1 to TRBJ2-3; the match to TRBD2 covers 10 bases. Looked up from germline, CDR1 is SGHRS and CDR2 is YFSETQ. V was pared by 4 bases and J by 13 bases, with 21 bases of the junction left unmatched. The CDR3 length is 17 residues. CDR3 amino acids: CASSPTKGSGGRYEEYF. The DNA for the CDR3 is TGCGCCAGCAGCCCTACAAAAGGTAGCGGGGGGAGATACGAGGAGTATTTT.

The rearrangement uses TRBV7-6 and TRBJ1-5; D gene unclear. The CDR3 loop spans 13 amino acids. V was cut by 2 bases and J by 5 bases, with 7 bases left in between. CDR1 SGHVS and CDR2 FNYEAQ come from the germline V gene. The CDR3 is CASSLNGDQPQHF. Written as DNA, the CDR3 is TGTGCCAGCAGCTTAAACGGGGATCAGCCCCAGCATTTT.